One and the same sample provided the 2 T cell receptor beta chains below, sequenced in a study of T cell responses to AZD1222 COVID-19 vaccine. The table came from immunoSEQ multiplex PCR; TCRdb's copy has only in-frame clones and leaves some out. The repertoire consists of about 140,000 clones, with more than 85% occurring once and the leading ten covering roughly 3.1%. Sequencing used peripheral blood, obtained on day 0 of AZD1222 vaccination. These receptors all come from an adult in good health.

This rearrangement joins TRBV14 to TRBJ2-7; 11 bases are a match to TRBD2. CDR1 SGHDN and CDR2 FVKESK come from the germline V gene. V shed 4 bases, J shed 6 bases, and the junction held 5 bases outside the gene matches. The CDR3 loop spans 14 amino acids. The DNA of the CDR3 is TGTGCCAGCAGCCTAGCGGGAGGGCCAGGCGAGCAGTACTTC. Protein: CASSLAGGPGEQYF.

This chain joins TRBV18 and TRBJ1-1; tentatively, D is TRBD1 (5 bases). Germline V gives CDR1 KGHSH, CDR2 LQKENI. This CDR3 has 15 residues. The V gene lost 3 bases and the J gene lost 3 bases, with 14 bases spanning the gap. The CDR3 bases are TGTGCCAGCTCACCCATAGGACAAGGGGACACTGAAGCTTTCTTT. It translates to CASSPIGQGDTEAFF.